Listed below are T cell receptor beta chains from one sample, sequenced in a study of blood T cell repertoires in COVID-19. Produced via immunoSEQ multiplex PCR; TCRdb's table is partial and in-frame only. This sample has 350,000 to 500,000 clones, with 70% to 90% found just once. Sequenced material: PBMCs or T cells enriched from blood (not recorded which). These receptors were obtained from a woman aged 18 to 35 who had been exposed to COVID-19. Each CDR3 is given with its conserved first and last residue. The D gene is left open where the match is weak. The size field is filled for only some rows; it gives once, few, many or a size class.

J: TRBJ2-5; V: TRBV7-3; size: -; D: -; DNA: TGTGCCAGCAGCGCACGGGGTGGTAGCGGCCAAGAGACCCAGTACTTC; CDR3: CASSARGGSGQETQYF
J: TRBJ1-1; V: TRBV6-5; size: -; D: TRBD1; DNA: TGTGCCAGCAGTCGCCCGACAGGGGCGAACACTGAAGCTTTCTTT; CDR3: CASSRPTGANTEAFF
J: TRBJ2-1; V: TRBV11-2; size: -; D: -; DNA: TGTGCCAGCAGCTTAGGTCTGGCCCAAAACAATGAGCAGTTCTTC; CDR3: CASSLGLAQNNEQFF
J: TRBJ1-1; V: TRBV28; size: -; D: -; DNA: TGTGCCAGCAGTCCAGCCGGGGTATCTGAAGCTTTCTTT; CDR3: CASSPAGVSEAFF
J: TRBJ2-1; V: TRBV4-3; size: -; D: -; DNA: TGCGCCAGCAGCCAAGTAGGTAGTGCGGGCGAGAAGCAGTTCTTC; CDR3: CASSQVGSAGEKQFF
J: TRBJ2-3; V: TRBV2; size: -; D: TRBD2; DNA: TGTGCCAGCAGTAATAGCGGGGGATCTAGCACAGATACGCAGTATTTT; CDR3: CASSNSGGSSTDTQYF
J: TRBJ2-2; V: TRBV11-3; size: few; D: -; DNA: TGTGCCAGCAGCTTTGGCGGAAAGTCGAACACCGGGGAGCTGTTTTTT; CDR3: CASSFGGKSNTGELFF
J: TRBJ1-1; V: TRBV28; size: -; D: -; DNA: TGTGCCAGCAGTTTAAGTCCAGGAGAAGCTTTCTTT; CDR3: CASSLSPGEAFF
J: TRBJ1-6; V: TRBV7-9; size: -; D: -; DNA: TGTGCCAGCAGCCTTACGACAGGAGAAAGGTCACCCCTCCACTTT; CDR3: CASSLTTGERSPLHF
J: TRBJ2-3; V: TRBV29-1; size: -; D: -; DNA: TGCAGCGTTGAATTCCCCGGGCGGGGCACAGATACGCAGTATTTT; CDR3: CSVEFPGRGTDTQYF
J: TRBJ2-1; V: TRBV3-1/TRBV3-2; size: -; D: TRBD2; DNA: TGTGCCAGCGATCGCACTAGCGGGGTCCAAAGCTCCTACAATGAGCAGTTCTTC; CDR3: CASDRTSGVQSSYNEQFF
J: TRBJ2-1; V: TRBV23-1; size: -; D: -; DNA: TGCGCCAGCAGTCAATCGAGAGGGCTCGGCAATGAGCAGTTCTTC; CDR3: CASSQSRGLGNEQFF
J: TRBJ1-6; V: TRBV2; size: -; D: TRBD1; DNA: TGTGCCAGCAGTCGGGACAGTAGGCCCCTCCACTTT; CDR3: CASSRDSRPLHF
J: TRBJ1-3; V: TRBV14; size: -; D: TRBD1; DNA: TGTGCCAGCAGCCAAACCCTAAGTCAGGGGGCAAGTGGAAACACCATATATTTT; CDR3: CASSQTLSQGASGNTIYF
J: TRBJ2-3; V: TRBV28; size: -; D: -; DNA: TGTGCCAGCAGTTTTGGGAGTGGGAATACGCAGTATTTT; CDR3: CASSFGSGNTQYF
J: TRBJ1-2; V: TRBV19; size: once; D: TRBD1; DNA: TGTGCCAGTAGTATGACAGGGGATGGCTACACCTTC; CDR3: CASSMTGDGYTF
J: TRBJ1-1; V: TRBV19; size: few; D: -; DNA: TGTGCCAGTAGTATAGACGTCAACACTGAAGCTTTCTTT; CDR3: CASSIDVNTEAFF
J: TRBJ2-2; V: TRBV20-1; size: -; D: -; DNA: TGCAGTGCTAGTCTTGGGAGCAGGTACCTCACCGGGGAGCTGTTTTTT; CDR3: CSASLGSRYLTGELFF
J: TRBJ2-7; V: TRBV18; size: -; D: TRBD1; DNA: TGTGCCAGCTCACCTGCAGGGGGTGGCTACGAGCAGTACTTC; CDR3: CASSPAGGGYEQYF
J: TRBJ1-2; V: TRBV12-3/TRBV12-4; size: once; D: TRBD1; DNA: TGTGCCAGCAGTATCGGGACAGCCTACACCTTC; CDR3: CASSIGTAYTF
J: TRBJ2-1; V: TRBV19; size: -; D: -; DNA: TGTGCCAGTAGTATTCCCCGTGGGGGGAGCACTTTAAATGAGCAGTTCTTC; CDR3: CASSIPRGGSTLNEQFF
J: TRBJ2-3; V: TRBV19; size: -; D: TRBD2; DNA: TGTGCCAGTACCAGGGGATGGACTAGCGGCACAGATACGCAGTATTTT; CDR3: CASTRGWTSGTDTQYF
J: TRBJ2-3; V: TRBV12-3/TRBV12-4; size: -; D: -; DNA: TGTGCCAGCAGTCCGGACTACACAGATACGCAGTATTTT; CDR3: CASSPDYTDTQYF
J: TRBJ2-5; V: TRBV28; size: -; D: TRBD2; DNA: TGTGCCAGCAGTCGACTTGGACTAGCGGGGGGGAGGGAGACCCAGTACTTC; CDR3: CASSRLGLAGGRETQYF
J: TRBJ1-1; V: TRBV19; size: -; D: TRBD1; DNA: TGTGCCAGTAGTGCCCCAGGGGGCTTAAAGAACACTGAAGCTTTCTTT; CDR3: CASSAPGGLKNTEAFF
J: TRBJ1-2; V: TRBV7-2; size: once; D: -; DNA: TGTGCCAGCAGCCCATTCGGTAACTATGGCTACACCTTC; CDR3: CASSPFGNYGYTF